This TCR beta chain originates from a study of cytomegalovirus exposure and HLA in healthy donors. CDR1 is SEHNR, CDR2 FQNEAQ, per germline (reference sequence). V was clipped by 6 bases and J by 0 bases, with 9 bases between them. This CDR3 has 15 amino acids. PCR was performed using 60 Vbeta and 13 Jbeta primers. Sequencing used immunoSEQ multiplex PCR; TCRdb keeps in-frame clones, though not all of them. The sample lists approximately 190,000 clones; around 80% were seen once. This clone came up a few times. Sequencing was performed on PBMCs. The receptor comes from a man in his forties in good health and CMV-seropositive. The chain combines TRBV7-9 with TRBJ2-6; possible D gene TRBD2, 5 bases. This chain's CDR3 is CASRLEGSGANVLTF. The CDR3 coding sequence is TGTGCCAGCAGGCTAGAGGGCTCTGGGGCCAACGTCCTGACTTTC.